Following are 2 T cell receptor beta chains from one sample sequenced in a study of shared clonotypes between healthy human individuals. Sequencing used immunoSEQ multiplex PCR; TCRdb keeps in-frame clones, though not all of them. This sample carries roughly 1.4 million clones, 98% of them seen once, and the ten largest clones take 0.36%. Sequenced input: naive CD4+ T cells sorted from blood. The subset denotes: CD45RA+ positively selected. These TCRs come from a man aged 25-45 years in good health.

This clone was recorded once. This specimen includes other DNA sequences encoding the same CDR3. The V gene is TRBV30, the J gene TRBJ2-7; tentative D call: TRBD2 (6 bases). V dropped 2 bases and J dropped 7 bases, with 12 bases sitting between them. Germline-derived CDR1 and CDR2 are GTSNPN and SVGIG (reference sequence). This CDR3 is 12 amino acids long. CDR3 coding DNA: TGTGCCTGGAGTAGACTGGCGGGAGAGCAGTACTTC. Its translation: CAWSRLAGEQYF.

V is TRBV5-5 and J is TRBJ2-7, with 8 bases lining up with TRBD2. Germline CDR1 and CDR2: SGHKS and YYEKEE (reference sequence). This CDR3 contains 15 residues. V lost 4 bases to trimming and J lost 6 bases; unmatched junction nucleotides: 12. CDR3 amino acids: CASSEASGSPGEQYF. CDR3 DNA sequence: TGTGCCAGCAGCGAAGCCAGCGGGAGTCCGGGCGAGCAGTACTTC.